This entry describes one T cell receptor beta chain. This sample stems from a study of T cells after somatic rescue of genetic block. Germline trimming cut 1 base from V and 6 bases from J; bases unmatched to any gene: 13. The CDR3 loop spans 18 amino acids. CDR1 is MNHEY, CDR2 SMNVEV, per germline (reference sequence). Measured with immunoSEQ multiplex PCR; TCRdb has only the in-frame clones, and not every one. The sample has 12,000 or so clones; under 85% are singletons. Source material: peripheral blood mononuclear cells (PBMCs). The chain combines TRBV27 with TRBJ2-2; 8 bases line up with TRBD2. This sequence was found in a boy aged 5 to 17. The CDR3 DNA is TGTGCCAGCAGTTTATTTACCAGCGGGAGCAGTTTTCCCGGGGAGCTGTTTTTT. It yields the protein CASSLFTSGSSFPGELFF.